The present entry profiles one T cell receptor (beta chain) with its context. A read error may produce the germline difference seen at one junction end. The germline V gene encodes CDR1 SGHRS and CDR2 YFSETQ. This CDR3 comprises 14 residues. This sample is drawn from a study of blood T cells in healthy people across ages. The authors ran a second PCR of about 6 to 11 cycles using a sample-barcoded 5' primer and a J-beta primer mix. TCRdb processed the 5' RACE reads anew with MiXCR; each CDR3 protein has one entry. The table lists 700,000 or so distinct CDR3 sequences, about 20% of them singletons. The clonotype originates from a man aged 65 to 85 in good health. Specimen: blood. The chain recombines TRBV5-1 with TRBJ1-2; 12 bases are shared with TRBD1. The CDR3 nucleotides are TGCGCCAGCAGCAGGGGACAGGGGGCTTCAGGTACCTTCTTC. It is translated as CASSRGQGASGTFF. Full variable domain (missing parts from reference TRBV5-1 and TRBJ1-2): KAGVTQTPRYLIKTRGQQVTLSCSPISGHRSVSWYQQTPGQGLQFLFEYFSETQRNKGNFPGRFSGRQFSNSRSEMNVSTLELGDSALYLCASSRGQGASGTFFGSGTRLTVV.